Each of the 16 T cell receptor beta chains below was sequenced from the same sample in a study of T-cell reconstitution after alpha-beta-depleted transplantation in children (dated by TCRdb to 2015 to 2016). Library construction relied on PCR. Sequencing was performed on an Illumina HiSeq 2500. TCR library preparation used molecular barcoding, with unique molecular identifiers applied to normalize quantification of the TCRbeta repertoire. The raw public reads went through TCRdb reprocessing: fastp at Q25, MiXCR clone calling, in-frame beta chains kept. For every CDR3 protein sequence, its rows merge into one entry that carries the most common genes and DNA. Across this sample there are about 980,000 distinct CDR3 sequences, with about 26% seen only once. The ten largest make up 25% to 35% of the sample. This sample's treatment or condition label indicates: allogeneic hematopoietic cell transplantation with graft depleted of TCRalphabeta T cells and CD19 B cells.

The input for sequencing was PBMCs, mostly from graft donor cells, taken 360 days after TCRalphabeta/CD19-depleted stem cell transplant. The receptors originated from a boy less than two years old who had a stem cell transplant for SCID, so the T cells may come from the graft donor.

V gene TRBV11-2 combines with J gene TRBJ2-7, with D hard to call. Germline V gives CDR1 SGHAT, CDR2 FQNNGV. The CDR3 extends over 15 amino acids. Trimming removed 2 bases at V and 2 bases at J, with 13 bases between. CDR3 DNA sequence: TGTGCCAGCAGCTTACGTCTGCAGATACCCTACGAGCAGTACTTC. Amino acid sequence: CASSLRLQIPYEQYF.

The chain is built from TRBV5-1 and TRBJ2-5, with 9 bases fitting TRBD1. The CDR3 length is 15 residues. Germline V gene data show CDR1 as SGHRS and CDR2 as YFSETQ. V shed 2 bases, J shed 2 bases, and the junction held 4 bases outside the gene matches. In DNA, the CDR3 is TGCGCCAGCAGCTTCGGGACAGGGTGGCAAGAGACCCAGTACTTC. It translates to CASSFGTGWQETQYF.

V usage is TRBV28 and J usage is TRBJ2-1; D gene ambiguous. Germline CDR1 and CDR2: MDHEN and SYDVKM. Trimming took 4 bases from V and 9 from J, leaving 22 bases between them. The CDR3 extends over 16 amino acids. In DNA, the CDR3 is TGTGCCAGCAGTTCCCACAGTGGGCCTGCGGTTGGTGAGCAGTTCTTC. It yields the protein CASSSHSGPAVGEQFF.

The J gene is TRBJ1-2, the V gene TRBV20-1, with TRBD1 matching over 7 bases. Trimming cost V 6 bases and J 2 bases; bases outside gene matches: 6. The CDR3 totals 13 residues. CDR1 and CDR2 (germline): DFQATT, SNEGSKA (reference sequence). CDR3: CSAPDRVNYGYTF. Written as DNA, the CDR3 is TGCAGTGCACCCGACAGGGTCAACTATGGCTACACCTTC.

This chain links TRBV2 with TRBJ2-1; possibly TRBD1 or TRBD2 for D (5 bases each). The ends were cut back, 6 bases at V and 0 bases at J, with 9 bases in the middle. CDR3 length: 14 amino acids. The germline V gene has CDR1 SNHLY and CDR2 FYNNEI. CDR3 DNA: TGTGCCAGCAGGGGGGTCGGCTCCTACAATGAGCAGTTCTTC. It yields the protein CASRGVGSYNEQFF.

This clonotype was counted only a few times. J is TRBJ2-7 and V is TRBV7-2; no reliable D call. Germline values: CDR1 SGHTA, CDR2 FQGNSA. V was shortened by 0 bases and J by 3 bases, with 15 bases between the two germline ends. The CDR3 runs 16 residues. The CDR3 is CASSLAPDLEIYEQYF. For the CDR3, the DNA is TGTGCCAGCAGCTTAGCCCCGGATTTAGAGATCTACGAGCAGTACTTC.

This clonotype occurred many times. The chain joins TRBV5-1 to TRBJ2-7, with TRBD1 matching 8 bases. V shed 3 bases, J shed 5 bases, and the junction held 7 bases outside the gene matches. There are 14 residues in the CDR3. The germline V gene has CDR1 SGHRS and CDR2 YFSETQ. The CDR3 reads CASSSDRVLNEQYF. The DNA of the CDR3 is TGCGCCAGCAGCTCGGACAGGGTCCTCAACGAGCAGTACTTC.

The chain employs TRBV20-1 and TRBJ1-6; the D gene is possibly TRBD1 (5 bases). This CDR3 spans 14 amino acids. Per the germline V gene, CDR1 is DFQATT and CDR2 is SNEGSKA (reference sequence). V was pared by 2 bases and J by 1 base, with 6 bases between. This CDR3 reads CSARRGSYNSPLHF. In nucleotides, the CDR3 is TGCAGTGCTAGAAGGGGATCCTATAATTCACCCCTCCACTTT.

This clonotype came up many times. This chain joins TRBV12-3 or TRBV12-4 and TRBJ2-5; 7 nucleotides align to TRBD2. J was trimmed by 0 bases and V by 5 bases; bases with no gene match: 6. This CDR3 spans 15 amino acids. CDR3 nucleotides: TGTGCCAGCAGTCCCTCGGGAGGATACCAAGAGACCCAGTACTTC. Amino acids: CASSPSGGYQETQYF.

There are a few counts of this clonotype. V gene TRBV18 combines with J gene TRBJ2-3; 7 bases align to TRBD1. The germline CDR1 and CDR2 sequences are KGHSH and LQKENI. This CDR3 is 15 amino acids long. Trimming took 2 bases from V and 2 from J; bases not matched to a gene: 4. The CDR3 bases are TGTGCCAGCTCACCAGCCGGGACAGCCACAGATACGCAGTATTTT. As protein: CASSPAGTATDTQYF.

This clonotype showed up many times. This sequence joins TRBV7-6 and TRBJ2-3; 7 nucleotides align to TRBD2. CDR1 and CDR2 (germline): SGHVS, FNYEAQ. Germline trimming cut 0 bases from V and 1 base from J; bases unmatched to any gene: 10. This CDR3 has 18 amino acids. The DNA of the CDR3 is TGTGCCAGCAGCTTAGCCCGGGTAAGGCTAGCGGGCACAGATACGCAGTATTTT. This codes for CASSLARVRLAGTDTQYF.

A few counts support this clonotype. The V call is TRBV2, the J call TRBJ2-1, with unresolved D. CDR1 and CDR2 from the germline V gene are SNHLY and FYNNEI. The CDR3 runs to 18 residues. Trimming removed 6 bases from V and 8 bases from J, with 29 bases in between. CDR3 in DNA: TGTGCCAGCAGCGCCCCCGGACCAACGGCCAATATTGGTGATGAGCAGTTCTTC. Protein sequence: CASSAPGPTANIGDEQFF. Full variable domain (rest looked up from reference TRBV2 and TRBJ2-1): EPEVTQTPSHQVTQMGQEVILRCVPISNHLYFYWYRQILGQKVEFLVSFYNNEISEKSEIFDDQFSVERPDGSNFTLKIRSTKLEDSAMYFCASSAPGPTANIGDEQFFGPGTRLTVL.

This clonotype appeared a few times. The chain recombines TRBV12-3 or TRBV12-4 with TRBJ2-7; either TRBD1 or TRBD2 may fit D (5 bases each). This CDR3 is 14 amino acids long. V lost 3 bases, J lost 3 bases, and 12 bases lay in between. CDR3 residues: CASSFRDPDYEQYF. The CDR3 nucleotides are TGTGCCAGCAGTTTCCGGGACCCGGACTACGAGCAGTACTTC.

This clonotype was counted only a few times. This sequence joins TRBV19 and TRBJ2-2; D may be TRBD1 (6 bases). Germline V gene data show CDR1 as LNHDA and CDR2 as SQIVND (reference sequence). CDR3 length equals 15 residues. Trimming took 10 bases from V and 6 from J, leaving 21 bases between them. CDR3 nucleotides: TGTGCCACCAAGGTCGTAGGGGGTACGGCCGGGGAGCTGTTTTTT. It codes for CATKVVGGTAGELFF.

In this sample, this clonotype turned up a few times. The gene calls are TRBV7-3 and TRBJ2-3, with D maybe TRBD2 (6 bases). CDR1 and CDR2 from the germline V gene are SGHTA and FQGTGA. This CDR3 is built from 16 residues. Trimming pared 5 bases from V and 2 bases from J, leaving 17 bases between. CDR3 residues: CASSAGTLSPTDTQYF. CDR3 DNA: TGTGCCAGCAGCGCCGGGACTTTATCTCCCACAGATACGCAGTATTTT.

This clonotype appeared a few times. This chain uses TRBV20-1 with TRBJ2-3, with D possibly being TRBD1 or TRBD2 (5 bases each). The germline V gene encodes CDR1 DFQATT and CDR2 SNEGSKA (reference sequence). The ends were cut back, 5 bases at V and 4 bases at J, with 22 bases in the middle. This CDR3 comprises 16 residues. The CDR3 spells CSAGDDRTLEADTQYF. The CDR3 region has the DNA TGCAGTGCTGGGGACGACCGGACACTCGAGGCAGATACGCAGTATTTT.